This T cell receptor beta chain is drawn from a study of T-cell reconstitution after alpha-beta-depleted transplantation in children. A library of TCRbeta sequences, prepared with unique molecular identifiers, was generated. Using its own MiXCR run on the PCR reads, TCRdb lists one record per CDR3 protein. The sample consists of 200,000 to 250,000 distinct CDR3 sequences, around 12% of them appearing once. The V end was cut by 7 bases, the J end by 4 bases, with 14 bases between. Per the germline V gene, CDR1 is MNHEY and CDR2 is SVGAGI. The CDR3 is made up of 13 amino acids. This clonotype was counted at least ten times.

The specimen was PBMCs from the stem cell graft donor, collected from the stem cell graft. The chain is built from TRBV6-5 and TRBJ2-7; D is undetermined. The clonotype originates from a human donor who donated a stem cell graft to a child with acute lymphoblastic leukemia. CDR3 nucleotides: TGTGCCAGCAAAGTATCCTCTTTTTACGAGCAGTACTTC. Translated: CASKVSSFYEQYF.